Sequencing of this T cell receptor beta chain was carried out in a study of OX40 agonist ivuxolimab in advanced cancers. Study-level information: Patients' therapy was ivuxolimab, an antibody that acts as an agonist of OX40 (CD134).

Germline V gene lookup returns CDR1 LGHNA and CDR2 YSLEER. The CDR3 sequence is 15 residues long. The V end lost 8 bases, the J end lost 0 bases, and 16 bases lay between the germline ends. Assay: immunoSEQ multiplex PCR; the TCRdb copy retains only in-frame clones and omits some. This table has roughly 13,000 clones, about 75% appearing once. The genes are TRBV4-3 and TRBJ1-1; the D gene is possibly TRBD1 (5 bases). The receptor's source is an adult with an advanced solid tumor such as melanoma, head and neck, liver or kidney cancer. The sample was CD4+ or CD8+ T cells sorted from blood, taken in a trial of the OX40 agonist ivuxolimab. The CDR3 region has the DNA TGCGCCAGCTCTCAGATCAGGGAAGTGAACACTGAAGCTTTCTTT. Translated, it gives CASSQIREVNTEAFF.